These 12 T cell receptor beta chains came from one sample sequenced in a study of regulatory T cells in long-lasting Graves disease (dated by TCRdb to the early 2020s). Library preparation used multiplex PCR. The sequencer listed for this sample is Illumina HiSeq 4000. To build TCR beta libraries, CDR3 regions were amplified by Arm-PCR using iRepertoire HTBI primers. TCRdb ran its own pipeline on the public reads, namely fastp trimming at Q25 and MiXCR clone calling, and kept in-frame beta chains. Each entry is one CDR3 protein sequence, shown with its most common DNA and genes. Here the sample has under 450,000 distinct CDR3 sequences; roughly a quarter occur a single time. The ten largest clones add up to approximately 25% of the sample. In light of the paper, this sample's time point label describes: persistent/refractory GD, antithyroid drugs over 5 years with positive TRAb. RNA was extracted from PBMCs in TRIzol for both TCR sequencing and RNA sequencing.

This material consisted of peripheral blood mononuclear cells (PBMCs), taken when the disease was refractory, from a patient treated with antithyroid drugs. Source of these receptors: a female donor with Graves disease.

In this sample, this clonotype turned up many times. The CDR3 spells CASSANTGELFF. In DNA form, the CDR3 reads TGTGCCAGCAGTGCGAACACCGGGGAGCTGTTTTTT. V and J are TRBV2 and TRBJ2-2; D uncertain. V was shortened by 4 bases and J by 0 bases, with 0 bases between the two germline ends. Germline V gives CDR1 SNHLY, CDR2 FYNNEI. There are 12 residues in the CDR3.

CDR3 sequence reads: CASSIAGERGYTF. The CDR3 DNA is TGTGCCAGTAGTATAGCCGGGGAGCGTGGCTACACCTTC. The chain recombines TRBV19 with TRBJ1-2; D call uncertain. Germline CDR1 and CDR2: LNHDA and SQIVND (reference sequence). This CDR3 is built from 13 residues. Trimming stripped 1 base from V and 7 bases from J, with 10 bases between.

As regards this clonotype: This may arise from a read error, as a much more abundant clone is one base away. The chain joins TRBV2 to TRBJ2-7; TRBD2 aligns across 7 bases. The V gene end was trimmed by 4 bases and the J gene end by 3 bases; junction bases not matched to a gene: 9. The CDR3 sequence is 15 residues long. Germline-derived CDR1 and CDR2 are SNHLY and FYNNEI. CDR3 region: CASSGGGVRVYEQYF. The CDR3 DNA follows: TGTGCCAGCAGTGGCGGGGGAGTTAGAGTCTACGAGCAGTACTTC.

This clonotype was seen many times. The chain joins TRBV2 to TRBJ2-7; D is undetermined. Germline V gene data show CDR1 as SNHLY and CDR2 as FYNNEI. With 1 base removed from V and 7 bases from J, the gap between germline ends came to 8 bases. The CDR3 sequence is 12 residues long. CDR3 protein: CASSEGIWEQYF. Written as DNA, the CDR3 is TGTGCCAGCAGTGAAGGGATCTGGGAGCAGTACTTC.

This clonotype was counted only a few times. The J gene is TRBJ2-7, the V gene TRBV3-1, with D possibly being TRBD1 or TRBD2 (5 bases each). CDR3 size: 14 residues. Deletions cut 3 bases from V and 7 bases from J, with 16 bases between. The germline CDR1 and CDR2 sequences are LGHDT and YNNKEL (reference sequence). In DNA, the CDR3 is TGTGCCAGCAGCCAGGTCTGGGGGAGAGATGAGCAGTACTTC. Amino acids: CASSQVWGRDEQYF.

Only a few counts were recorded for this clonotype. For the CDR3, the DNA is TGTGCCAGCAGCTCGCAGGGGCGGGCTAACTATGGCTACACCTTC. Protein product: CASSSQGRANYGYTF. The rearrangement links TRBV28 to TRBJ1-2, with D perhaps matching TRBD1 (6 bases). Trimming took off 6 bases at V and 0 bases at J, with 14 bases between the two ends. The V gene's germline CDR1 is MDHEN and CDR2 SYDVKM. This CDR3 has 15 residues.

This clonotype was observed a handful of times. The gene calls are TRBV19 and TRBJ1-5; tentatively, D is TRBD1 (5 bases). CDR1 and CDR2 (germline): LNHDA, SQIVND (reference sequence). This CDR3 region has 15 residues. V was pared by 2 bases and J by 1 base, with 9 bases between. In nucleotides, the CDR3 is TGTGCCAGTAGTATAACCGGGGGAAGCAATCAGCCCCAGCATTTT. Encoded protein: CASSITGGSNQPQHF.

This clonotype was detected ten times or more. V is TRBV20-1 and J is TRBJ1-2; D uncertain. CDR1 DFQATT and CDR2 SNEGSKA come from the germline V gene (reference sequence). V lost 1 base and J 5 bases, leaving 23 bases between the germline ends. The CDR3 is made up of 17 amino acids. CDR3 protein: CSARVGLVRGGRYGYTF. The CDR3 bases are TGCAGTGCTAGAGTCGGTTTGGTTAGAGGTGGACGATATGGCTACACCTTC.

This clonotype was found a few times. The gene calls are TRBV9 and TRBJ2-2; 12 nucleotides align to TRBD2. Trimming cost V 0 bases and J 7 bases; bases outside gene matches: 4. The germline CDR1 and CDR2 sequences are SGDLS and YYNGEE. The CDR3 is 16 amino acids. The CDR3 DNA reads TGTGCCAGCAGCGTAGGGACTAGCGGGATCGGCGGGGAGCTGTTTTTT. As protein: CASSVGTSGIGGELFF.

This clonotype has only a few counts. The rearrangement links TRBV7-9 to TRBJ2-7; D remains ambiguous. Germline lookup yields CDR1 SEHNR and CDR2 FQNEAQ (reference sequence). This CDR3 comprises 11 residues. V was pared by 2 bases and J by 5 bases, with 4 bases between. The DNA of the CDR3 is TGTGCCAGCAGCTTAACGGACGAGCAGTACTTC. This sequence encodes CASSLTDEQYF.

This clonotype was counted ten times or more. The CDR3 DNA follows: TGTGCCAGCAGCTTAAGGGTTGGGGGCACTGAAGCTTTCTTT. Translated: CASSLRVGGTEAFF. The rearrangement links TRBV7-2 to TRBJ1-1, with D maybe TRBD1 (5 bases). Trimming pared 2 bases from V and 4 bases from J, leaving 11 bases between. Germline V gives CDR1 SGHTA, CDR2 FQGNSA. The CDR3 is made up of 14 amino acids.

This clonotype was counted at least ten times. The chain carries TRBV29-1 and TRBJ2-5; D not certain. The ends were cut back, 2 bases at V and 2 bases at J, with 9 bases in the middle. The CDR3 is made up of 13 amino acids. Germline V CDR1 and CDR2: SQVTM, ANQGSEA. CDR3 DNA: TGCAGCGTTGAAAGCACAGCTCAAGAGACCCAGTACTTC. Its protein is CSVESTAQETQYF.